This TCR beta chain was found in a study of blood T cell repertoires in COVID-19. Authors' processing steps: Amplification with reference gene primers provided the estimates of nucleated cell counts. Clones were read by immunoSEQ multiplex PCR, and TCRdb kept only the in-frame ones, dropping some. V and J calls and clone size are given by that table; D and trimming were obtained from the DNA. The repertoire holds 200,000 to 250,000 clones, with approximately 84% as singletons. Trimming removed 1 base from V and 4 bases from J, with 13 bases in between. This CDR3 contains 16 residues. CDR1 and CDR2 from the germline V gene are LGHNA and YSLEER.

The gene calls are TRBV4-3 and TRBJ2-2; tentative D call: TRBD1 (6 bases). The sequencing sample was made of peripheral blood. The TCR comes from a woman of 80 years or more with acute or convalescent COVID-19. The CDR3 coding sequence is TGCGCCAGCAGCCAAGTTTATCAGGGGAGCACCGGGGAGCTGTTTTTT. It encodes CASSQVYQGSTGELFF.